Presented here are 20 T cell receptor beta chains from one specimen sequenced in a study of T cell clones after liver transplantation. Sequencing used immunoSEQ multiplex PCR; TCRdb keeps in-frame clones, though not all of them. The sample yields fewer than 70,000 clones, about two thirds seen once. The material was CD4+ T cells from blood, obtained before liver transplant. These receptors came from a human donor who received a liver transplant.

The chain is built from TRBV2 and TRBJ2-7; possibly TRBD1 for D (5 bases). This CDR3 has 14 amino acids. Germline V lookup: CDR1 SNHLY, CDR2 FYNNEI. V lost 3 bases, J lost 7 bases, and 16 bases lay in between. The CDR3 region has the DNA TGTGCCAGCAGTGATGGGCAGGGCGTGAAAGAGCAGTACTTC. Its translation: CASSDGQGVKEQYF.

The chain uses TRBV11-2 and TRBJ1-1, with no clear D. CDR1 SGHAT and CDR2 FQNNGV come from the germline V gene. This CDR3 spans 15 amino acids. V was shortened by 0 bases and J by 4 bases, with 12 bases between the two germline ends. In nucleotides, the CDR3 is TGTGCCAGCAGCTTAGATCCCGGGGTGGGCACTGAAGCTTTCTTT. This translates into CASSLDPGVGTEAFF.

The chain combines TRBV5-6 with TRBJ2-1; 10 positions match TRBD2. This CDR3 comprises 15 residues. CDR1 is SGHDT and CDR2 is YYEEEE in the germline V gene. Trimming cost V 4 bases and J 6 bases; bases outside gene matches: 7. The CDR3 reads CASSDKRGGFNEQFF. The CDR3 nucleotides are TGTGCCAGCAGCGACAAGCGGGGGGGCTTCAATGAGCAGTTCTTC.

The chain carries TRBV5-8 and TRBJ2-5; D might be TRBD1 (6 bases). Germline V lookup: CDR1 SGHTS, CDR2 YDEGEE. The CDR3 is 14 amino acids. V shed 4 bases and J shed 5 bases, with 15 bases lying between them. CDR3 amino acids: CASSTTGPGETQYF. The CDR3, as DNA: TGTGCCAGCAGCACGACAGGCCCTGGGGAGACCCAGTACTTC.

The chain couples TRBV10-3 to TRBJ2-7, with D uncertain. The CDR3 is 13 residues long. From germline, CDR1 is ENHRY and CDR2 SYGVKD. The ends were cut back, 7 bases at V and 5 bases at J, with 15 bases in the middle. The CDR3, as DNA: TGTGCCATCAAGAGCGATTTTGTTCACGAGCAGTACTTC. It codes for CAIKSDFVHEQYF.

J is TRBJ2-3 and V is TRBV5-5, with D uncertain. This CDR3 contains 14 residues. Trimming took off 1 base at V and 2 bases at J, with 8 bases between the two ends. Germline V gene sequence: CDR1 SGHKS, CDR2 YYEKEE (reference sequence). This CDR3 reads CASSLYQDTDTQYF. CDR3 DNA: TGTGCCAGCAGCTTGTACCAGGACACAGATACGCAGTATTTT.

This chain links TRBV5-4 with TRBJ2-2; TRBD1 is a possible D gene (5 bases). Between the trimmed V and J ends, which lost 0 bases and 6 bases, there was a span of 9 bases. Germline CDR1 and CDR2: SGHNT and YYREEE (reference sequence). The CDR3 totals 14 residues. This CDR3 is CASSLGQLSGELFF. The CDR3, as DNA: TGTGCCAGCAGCTTGGGACAGCTTTCCGGGGAGCTGTTTTTT.

This chain uses TRBV6-5 with TRBJ1-3; 7 nucleotides align to TRBD1. The germline gives CDR1 MNHEY, CDR2 SVGAGI. There are 15 residues in the CDR3. After removal of 7 bases from V and 2 bases from J, the junction contained 8 bases not matched to a gene. The CDR3 loop is CASTRTGAPGNTIYF. Written as DNA, the CDR3 is TGTGCCAGCACTAGAACAGGGGCTCCTGGAAACACCATATATTTT.

This clone was observed once. The V gene is TRBV7-2, the J gene TRBJ1-4, with 9 bases identical to TRBD1. The J segment lost 8 bases and the V segment lost 5 bases, leaving 9 bases of the junction unmatched. This CDR3 contains 15 residues. The germline gives CDR1 SGHTA, CDR2 FQGNSA. CDR3 nucleotide sequence: TGTGCCAGCAGCATTATCGGACAGGGGCGGGAAAAACTGTTTTTT. Translation: CASSIIGQGREKLFF.

The chain links TRBV29-1 to TRBJ2-7; 8 nucleotides agree with TRBD1. Germline-derived CDR1 and CDR2 are SQVTM and ANQGSEA. V shed 6 bases and J 6 bases; nucleotides not matched to a gene: 7. This CDR3 spans 12 amino acids. The CDR3 DNA reads as TGCAGCGTCGTAGGACAGGGAGCCGAGCAGTACTTC. Translation: CSVVGQGAEQYF.

V is TRBV6-1 and J is TRBJ2-4, with 7 bases that match TRBD2. CDR1 and CDR2 (germline): MNHNS, SASEGT. This CDR3 is built from 14 residues. Unmatched junction bases numbered 6, after V lost 5 bases and J lost 5 bases. The CDR3 nucleotides read TGTGCCAGCAGTACCGGGACTATAGAAAACATTCAGTACTTC. Residues: CASSTGTIENIQYF.

About this clone: Other DNA sequences within the sample encode an identical CDR3. The chain combines TRBV27 with TRBJ2-7, with 9 bases matching TRBD1. The V gene's germline CDR1 is MNHEY and CDR2 SMNVEV (reference sequence). The CDR3 runs to 13 residues. The V gene end was trimmed by 8 bases and the J gene end by 4 bases; junction bases not matched to a gene: 6. The DNA for the CDR3 is TGTGCCAGCTCAAGACAGGGGGGATACGAGCAGTACTTC. This translates into CASSRQGGYEQYF.

The rearrangement links TRBV7-2 to TRBJ1-2; D not certain. Trimming left V 1 base short and J 3 bases short, with 6 bases between. Germline V gives CDR1 SGHTA, CDR2 FQGNSA. CDR3 length: 13 residues. CDR3 sequence reads: CASSLGEDYGYTF. The DNA for the CDR3 is TGTGCCAGCAGCTTAGGAGAGGACTATGGCTACACCTTC.

The V and J genes are TRBV10-1 and TRBJ2-3; D gene unclear. This CDR3 region has 14 residues. Germline CDR1 and CDR2: WNHNN and SYGVQD (reference sequence). Trimming took off 3 bases at V and 2 bases at J, with 9 bases between the two ends. The CDR3 nucleotides are TGCGCCAGCAGTGACGGCGGCTTCACAGATACGCAGTATTTT. This encodes CASSDGGFTDTQYF.

The chain joins TRBV27 to TRBJ1-5; the D gene is possibly TRBD1 (5 bases). The CDR3 runs 15 residues. Deletions cut 2 bases from V and 6 bases from J, with 14 bases between. Germline assignment: CDR1 MNHEY and CDR2 SMNVEV (reference sequence). For the CDR3, the DNA is TGTGCCAGCAGTTTAGGGGAGGGGAGGGGTCAGCCCCAGCATTTT. This sequence encodes CASSLGEGRGQPQHF.

The chain carries TRBV19 and TRBJ2-3, with TRBD1 as a possible D gene (6 bases). The CDR3 totals 14 residues. Germline V gene sequence: CDR1 LNHDA, CDR2 SQIVND (reference sequence). Trimming pared 5 bases from V and 2 bases from J, leaving 11 bases between. CDR3 amino acids: CASSRWDNTDTQYF. The CDR3 nucleotides are TGTGCCAGTAGTCGATGGGACAACACAGATACGCAGTATTTT.

The V call is TRBV5-1, the J call TRBJ2-7; TRBD2 is a possible D gene (5 bases). The CDR3 covers 13 residues. V lost 4 bases and J lost 3, with 11 bases in between. Germline assignment: CDR1 SGHRS and CDR2 YFSETQ. CDR3 coding DNA: TGCGCCAGCAGCCAAGGACTGCGCTACGAGCAGTACTTC. Its protein is CASSQGLRYEQYF.

CDR3 loop: CATSRERGYNTGELFF. The CDR3, as DNA: TGTGCCACCAGCAGAGAAAGAGGGTACAACACCGGGGAGCTGTTTTTT. This chain uses TRBV15 with TRBJ2-2, with D possibly TRBD2 on 5 matching bases. This CDR3 has 16 residues. Looked up from germline, CDR1 is LNHNV and CDR2 is YYDKDF (reference sequence). V was clipped by 0 bases and J by 2 bases, with 10 bases between them.

The V and J genes are TRBV18 and TRBJ2-3; the D is unclear. Between the trimmed V and J ends, which lost 6 bases and 6 bases, there was a span of 7 bases. Germline V gene data show CDR1 as KGHSH and CDR2 as LQKENI. This CDR3 has 11 residues. The CDR3 bases are TGTGCCAGCTCTCAGATGGATACGCAGTATTTT. It translates to CASSQMDTQYF.

The gene calls are TRBV11-3 and TRBJ2-1; TRBD1 matches at 10 bases. J lost 7 bases, V lost 1 base, and 4 bases had no gene match. Germline V gives CDR1 SGHNT, CDR2 YENEEA. CDR3 length equals 15 residues. For the CDR3, the DNA is TGTGCCAGCAGCTTAGTGGGACAGGGGATGAATGAGCAGTTCTTC. Protein sequence: CASSLVGQGMNEQFF.